These 8 T cell receptor beta chains were sequenced from one sample in a study of T cells after yellow fever vaccination. TCRdb re-called the 5' RACE reads with MiXCR, one entry per CDR3 protein. In the table there are roughly 500,000 distinct CDR3 sequences, 15% to 20% of which are singletons. Sequencing was performed on PBMCs, taken 15 days after the yellow fever booster vaccination. The receptor source for this set is a man aged 25 to 40 who received the YFV17D yellow fever vaccine.

The CDR3 nucleotides read TGCGCCAGCAACACCGGACAGGGCTCCTACAATGAGCAGTTCTTC. Protein sequence: CASNTGQGSYNEQFF. The chain couples TRBV5-1 to TRBJ2-1, with 8 nucleotides matching TRBD1. The ends lost 6 bases at V and 0 bases at J; junction bases unmatched: 5. Germline CDR1 is SGHRS and CDR2 is YFSETQ. The CDR3 runs to 15 residues.

This clonotype was seen a handful of times. CDR3: CASSHPGEELFF. DNA for the CDR3: TGTGCCAGCAGCCATCCTGGAGAGGAGCTGTTTTTT. J is TRBJ2-2 and V is TRBV3-1, with D unresolved. The CDR3 is 12 amino acids. V lost 3 bases, J lost 10 bases, and 9 bases lay in between. Germline CDR1 reads LGHDT; CDR2 reads YNNKEL (reference sequence). The whole variable domain, remainder taken from reference TRBV3-1 and TRBJ2-2, is DTAVSQTPKYLVTQMGNDKSIKCEQNLGHDTMYWYKQDSKKFLKIMFSYNNKELIINETVPNRFSPKSPDKAHLNLHINSLELGDSAVYFCASSHPGEELFFGEGSRLTVL.

This clonotype was picked up a small number of times. The V and J genes are TRBV19 and TRBJ2-1, with 10 bases aligning to TRBD2. The CDR3 runs 15 residues. The germline gives CDR1 LNHDA, CDR2 SQIVND (reference sequence). The trim removed 2 bases at V and 6 bases at J, leaving 4 bases unmatched. The CDR3 here is CASSISSSGSNEQFF. CDR3 nucleotides: TGTGCCAGTAGTATATCGTCTAGCGGGAGCAATGAGCAGTTCTTC.

The J gene is TRBJ2-1, the V gene TRBV12-3 or TRBV12-4; 8 nucleotides agree with TRBD2. After removal of 3 bases from V and 9 bases from J, the junction contained 7 bases not matched to a gene. This CDR3 has 14 amino acids. The chain's CDR3 is CASSFSGSGSEQFF. The CDR3 DNA reads TGTGCCAGCAGTTTCAGCGGGAGTGGAAGTGAGCAGTTCTTC.

The chain combines TRBV7-4 with TRBJ2-2; D tentatively fits TRBD1 or TRBD2 (5 bases each). The CDR3 consists of 20 residues. Germline V gene lookup returns CDR1 SGHVT and CDR2 SQSDAQ. V was clipped by 10 bases and J by 0 bases, with 30 bases between them. For the CDR3, the DNA is TGTGCCACCAAATGGGGACGGGTGGCACTACTCTGGACGAACACCGGGGAGCTGTTTTTT. Amino acid sequence: CATKWGRVALLWTNTGELFF.

The V and J genes are TRBV3-1 and TRBJ2-2; D perhaps matches TRBD1 (5 bases). Germline V gene data show CDR1 as LGHDT and CDR2 as YNNKEL (reference sequence). V gave up 7 bases and J gave up 5 bases, with 20 bases separating them. The CDR3 length is 16 residues. CDR3: CASNSAAAGWTGELFF. As DNA, the CDR3 is TGTGCCAGCAATTCCGCGGCGGCAGGGTGGACCGGGGAGCTGTTTTTT. Full variable domain (outside the CDR3, taken from reference TRBV3-1 and TRBJ2-2): DTAVSQTPKYLVTQMGNDKSIKCEQNLGHDTMYWYKQDSKKFLKIMFSYNNKELIINETVPNRFSPKSPDKAHLNLHINSLELGDSAVYFCASNSAAAGWTGELFFGEGSRLTVL.

The count of this clonotype is one. This chain joins TRBV20-1 and TRBJ2-7; 14 bases agree with TRBD2. This CDR3 has 16 amino acids. Per germline, CDR1 DFQATT and CDR2 SNEGSKA (reference sequence). Germline trimming cut 3 bases from V and 4 bases from J; bases unmatched to any gene: 8. The CDR3 here is CSASPMGLAGDYEQYF. CDR3 sequence (DNA): TGCAGTGCTAGCCCCATGGGACTAGCGGGAGATTACGAGCAGTACTTC.

The chain joins TRBV6-2 or TRBV6-3 to TRBJ1-5; TRBD1 is a possible D gene (5 bases). V lost 4 bases to trimming and J lost 6 bases, with 16 bases between them. CDR1 and CDR2 (germline): MNHEY, SVGEGT. The CDR3 is made up of 15 amino acids. Here the CDR3 DNA reads TGTGCCAGCAGTTTTCGCCCCCTGACAGCTCAGCCCCAGCATTTT. This codes for CASSFRPLTAQPQHF.